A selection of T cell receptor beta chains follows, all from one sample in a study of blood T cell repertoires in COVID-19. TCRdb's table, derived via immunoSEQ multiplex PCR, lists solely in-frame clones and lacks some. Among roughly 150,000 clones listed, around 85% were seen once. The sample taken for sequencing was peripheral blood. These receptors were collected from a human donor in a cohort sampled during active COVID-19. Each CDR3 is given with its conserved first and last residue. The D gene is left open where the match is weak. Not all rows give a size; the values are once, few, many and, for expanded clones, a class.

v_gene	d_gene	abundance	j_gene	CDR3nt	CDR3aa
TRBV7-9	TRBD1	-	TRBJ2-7	TGTGCCAGCAGCCCGAAACGGGACAGGGAACGGTACGAGCAGTACTTC	CASSPKRDRERYEQYF
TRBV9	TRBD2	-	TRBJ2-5	TGTGCCAGCAGCGTTAGCGGGGGGGAGGGAGAGACCCAGTACTTC	CASSVSGGEGETQYF
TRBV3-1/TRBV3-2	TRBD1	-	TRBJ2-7	TGTGCCAGCAGTGCAACCACAGGGGTGGGCGAGCAGTACTTC	CASSATTGVGEQYF
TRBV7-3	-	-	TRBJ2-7	TGTGCCAGCAGCTTAATCCAGGGTTACGAGCAGTACTTC	CASSLIQGYEQYF
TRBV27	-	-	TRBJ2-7	TGTGCCAGCAGTCCCCTAGGCTCCTACGAGCAGTACTTC	CASSPLGSYEQYF
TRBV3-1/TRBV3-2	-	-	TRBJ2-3	TGTGCCAGCAGCCAAGATCTTGGGCTAGCCACAGATACGCAGTATTTT	CASSQDLGLATDTQYF
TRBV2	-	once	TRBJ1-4	TGTGCCAGCACGGGGGAAAAACTGTTTTTT	CASTGEKLFF
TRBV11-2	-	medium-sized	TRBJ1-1	TGTGCCAGCAGCTTAGACAGGGACACTGAAGCTTTCTTT	CASSLDRDTEAFF
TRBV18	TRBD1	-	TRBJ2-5	TGTGCCAGCTCCCCGGACAGGGGCGTGAAGACCCAGTACTTC	CASSPDRGVKTQYF
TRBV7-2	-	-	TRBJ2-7	TGTGCCAGCAGCTTAACCGGGACTTTCCTCTACGAGCAGTACTTC	CASSLTGTFLYEQYF
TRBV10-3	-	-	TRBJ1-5	TGTGCCATCAGCCACGGGACAACAAGAGGCAATCAGCCCCAGCATTTT	CAISHGTTRGNQPQHF
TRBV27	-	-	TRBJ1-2	TGTGCCAGCAGTTTGGCGGGGGGAGCTGGCTACACCTTC	CASSLAGGAGYTF
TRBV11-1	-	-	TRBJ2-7	TGTGCCAGCAGCTTAGGACAGACAATACCTTACGAGCAGTACTTC	CASSLGQTIPYEQYF
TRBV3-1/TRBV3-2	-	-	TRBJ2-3	TGTGCCAGCAGTCCAAGGTCCGGGGGTGGTACGCAGTATTTT	CASSPRSGGGTQYF
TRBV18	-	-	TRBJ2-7	TGTGCCAGCTCACCTCAGTCCTCCGAGCAGTACTTC	CASSPQSSEQYF
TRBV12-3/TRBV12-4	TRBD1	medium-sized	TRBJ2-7	TGTGCCAGCAGCTCTGGACAGGGCCACGAGCAGTACTTC	CASSSGQGHEQYF
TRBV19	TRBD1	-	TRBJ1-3	TGTGCCAGTAGCCTCACCCCGGGACAGGTCTCTGGAAACACCATATATTTT	CASSLTPGQVSGNTIYF
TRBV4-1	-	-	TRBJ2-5	TGCGCCAGCAGCCAAGATCTTACCGGGGGAAAGACCCAGTACTTC	CASSQDLTGGKTQYF
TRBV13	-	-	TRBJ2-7	TGTGCCAGCAGCTTAGGCGTTATCGAGCAGTACTTC	CASSLGVIEQYF
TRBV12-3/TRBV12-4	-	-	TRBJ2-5	TGTGCCAGCAGCCTTAGCGGACAAGAGACCCAGTACTTC	CASSLSGQETQYF
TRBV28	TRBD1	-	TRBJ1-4	TGTGCCAGCAGCCCGCCGGGACAGGGAAGGGGGAATGAAAAACTGTTTTTT	CASSPPGQGRGNEKLFF
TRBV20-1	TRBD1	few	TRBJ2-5	TGCAGTGCTAGTGGGGACAGCCAAGAGACCCAGTACTTC	CSASGDSQETQYF
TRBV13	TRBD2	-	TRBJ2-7	TGTGCCAGCAGCGCCGGGACTAGCGGGGGGGATTATTCCTACGAGCAGTACTTC	CASSAGTSGGDYSYEQYF
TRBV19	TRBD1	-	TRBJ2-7	TGTGCCAGTAGCCTAACAGGGGGACGCTACGAGCAGTACTTC	CASSLTGGRYEQYF